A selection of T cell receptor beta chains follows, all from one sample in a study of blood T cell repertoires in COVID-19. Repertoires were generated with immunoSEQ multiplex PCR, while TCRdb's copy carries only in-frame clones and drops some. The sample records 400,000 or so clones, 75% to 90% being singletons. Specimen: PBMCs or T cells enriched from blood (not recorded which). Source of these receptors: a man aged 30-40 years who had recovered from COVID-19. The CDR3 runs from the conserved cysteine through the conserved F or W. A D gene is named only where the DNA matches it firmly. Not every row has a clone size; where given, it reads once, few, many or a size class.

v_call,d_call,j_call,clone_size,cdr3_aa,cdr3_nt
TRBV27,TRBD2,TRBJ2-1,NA,CASSPSPGGEQFF,TGTGCCAGCAGTCCCTCCCCGGGGGGTGAGCAGTTCTTC
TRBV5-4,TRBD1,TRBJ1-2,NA,CASSHPGQTAEGYTF,TGTGCCAGCAGTCATCCGGGACAGACGGCAGAGGGCTACACCTTC
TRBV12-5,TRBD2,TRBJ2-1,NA,CASGFWLAGVYEQFF,TGTGCTAGTGGTTTTTGGCTAGCGGGAGTTTATGAGCAGTTCTTC
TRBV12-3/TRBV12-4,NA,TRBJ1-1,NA,CASSLLRVTAFF,TGTGCCAGCAGTTTACTCCGGGTGACAGCTTTCTTT
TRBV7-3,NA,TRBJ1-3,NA,CASSPGTSGNTIYF,TGTGCCAGCAGCCCCGGGACTTCTGGAAACACCATATATTTT
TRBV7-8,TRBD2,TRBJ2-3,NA,CASSYPGVAGEGLSTDTQYF,TGTGCCAGCAGCTATCCTGGGGTAGCGGGAGAGGGGTTGAGCACAGATACGCAGTATTTT
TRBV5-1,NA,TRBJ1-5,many,CASSPAGDAWSPQHF,TGCGCCAGCAGCCCCGCAGGGGACGCCTGGTCCCCCCAGCATTTT
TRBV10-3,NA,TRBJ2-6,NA,CAIFNEGTGANVLTF,TGTGCCATCTTTAACGAGGGTACTGGGGCCAACGTCCTGACTTTC
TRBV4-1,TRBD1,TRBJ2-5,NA,CASSQNRGLQETQYF,TGCGCCAGCAGCCAAAACAGGGGGCTGCAAGAGACCCAGTACTTC
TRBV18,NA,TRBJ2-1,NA,CASSPFTDSEQFF,TGTGCCAGCTCACCTTTCACCGATAGTGAGCAGTTCTTC
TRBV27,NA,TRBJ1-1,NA,CASSVTGIGAEAFF,TGTGCCAGCAGTGTAACAGGGATCGGGGCTGAAGCTTTCTTT
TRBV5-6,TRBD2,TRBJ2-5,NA,CASSLSASGRAGETQYF,TGTGCCAGCAGCTTGTCTGCTAGCGGGAGGGCCGGAGAGACCCAGTACTTC
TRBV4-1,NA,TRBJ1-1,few,CASSQSSGGPEAFF,TGCGCCAGCAGCCAAAGCTCCGGTGGTCCTGAAGCTTTCTTT
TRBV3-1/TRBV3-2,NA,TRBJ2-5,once,CASSQGRETQYF,TGTGCCAGCAGCCAAGGGAGAGAGACCCAGTACTTC
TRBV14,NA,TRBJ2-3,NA,CASPDPGRDTQYF,TGTGCCAGCCCCGATCCTGGCAGAGATACGCAGTATTTT
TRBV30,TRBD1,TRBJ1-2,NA,CAWSGDRDYGYTF,TGTGCCTGGAGCGGGGACAGGGACTATGGCTACACCTTC
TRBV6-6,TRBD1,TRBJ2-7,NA,CASSPGTVDLYEQYF,TGTGCCAGCAGTCCCGGGACAGTGGACCTCTACGAGCAGTACTTC
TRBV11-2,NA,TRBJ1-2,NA,CASSLDLIANYGYTF,TGTGCCAGCAGCTTAGATCTGATAGCTAACTATGGCTACACCTTC
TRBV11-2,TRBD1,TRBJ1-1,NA,CASSSPRTGNSEAFF,TGTGCCAGCAGCTCGCCTCGGACAGGGAACTCTGAAGCTTTCTTT
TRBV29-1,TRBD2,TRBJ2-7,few,CSVTGAGGSYEQYF,TGCAGCGTGACCGGGGCGGGAGGGTCCTACGAGCAGTACTTC
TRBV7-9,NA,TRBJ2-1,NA,CASSSPREQFF,TGTGCCAGCAGCTCCCCTCGGGAGCAGTTCTTC
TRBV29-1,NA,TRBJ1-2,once,CSVWGGNGYTF,TGCAGCGTTTGGGGGGGTAATGGCTACACCTTC
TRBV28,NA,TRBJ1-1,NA,CASSFGQGTEAFF,TGTGCCAGCAGTTTCGGGCAGGGCACTGAAGCTTTCTTT
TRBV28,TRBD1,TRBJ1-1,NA,CASTEAGQGIGGTEAFF,TGTGCCAGCACCGAGGCGGGACAGGGGATCGGTGGCACTGAAGCTTTCTTT
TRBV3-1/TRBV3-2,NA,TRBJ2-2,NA,CASTLGGLVDTGELFF,TGTGCCAGCACTCTGGGGGGACTGGTGGACACCGGGGAGCTGTTTTTT
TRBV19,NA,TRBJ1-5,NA,CASSSGRSRNQPQHF,TGTGCCAGTAGCAGCGGAAGATCTCGGAATCAGCCCCAGCATTTT
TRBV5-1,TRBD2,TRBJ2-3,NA,CASSFPTSGNTDTQYF,TGCGCCAGCAGCTTCCCGACTAGCGGCAACACAGATACGCAGTATTTT
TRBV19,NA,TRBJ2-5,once,CATTDGGPQETQYF,TGTGCGACGACCGACGGAGGGCCGCAAGAGACCCAGTACTTC
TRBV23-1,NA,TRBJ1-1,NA,CASSPIQGTEAFF,TGCGCCAGCAGTCCAATCCAGGGGACTGAAGCTTTCTTT
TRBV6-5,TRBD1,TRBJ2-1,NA,CASSRRGQLNEQFF,TGTGCCAGCAGCAGAAGGGGGCAGCTCAATGAGCAGTTCTTC
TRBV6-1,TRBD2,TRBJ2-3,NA,CASSEMGLAGTDTQYF,TGTGCCAGCAGTGAGATGGGACTAGCGGGCACAGATACGCAGTATTTT
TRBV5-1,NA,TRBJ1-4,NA,CASSLARTGGAWGTTNEKLFF,TGCGCCAGCAGCTTGGCACGGACGGGGGGCGCCTGGGGGACGACTAATGAAAAACTGTTTTTT
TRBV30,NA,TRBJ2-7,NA,CAWSDRYEQYF,TGTGCCTGGAGTGACAGGTACGAGCAGTACTTC
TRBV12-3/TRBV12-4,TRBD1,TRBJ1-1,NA,CASSQGQGAEAFF,TGTGCCAGCAGTCAAGGACAGGGCGCTGAAGCTTTCTTT
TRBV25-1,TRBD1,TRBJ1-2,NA,CASSAGGWAGGYTF,TGTGCCAGCAGTGCAGGGGGTTGGGCCGGAGGCTACACCTTC
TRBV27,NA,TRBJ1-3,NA,CASSLSGGTNSDTIYF,TGTGCCAGCAGTTTATCGGGGGGGACAAATTCAGACACCATATATTTT
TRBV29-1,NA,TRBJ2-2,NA,CSVELQAANTGELFF,TGCAGCGTTGAGCTCCAAGCTGCGAACACCGGGGAGCTGTTTTTT
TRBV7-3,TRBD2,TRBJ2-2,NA,CASSPHSGRNTGELFF,TGTGCCAGCAGCCCCCATAGCGGGAGAAATACCGGGGAGCTGTTTTTT
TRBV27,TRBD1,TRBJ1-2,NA,CASSLGDSYGYTF,TGTGCCAGCAGTTTAGGGGACAGCTATGGCTACACCTTC
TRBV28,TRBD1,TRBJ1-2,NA,CASGSGQAGGYTF,TGTGCCAGCGGGTCGGGACAGGCCGGGGGCTACACCTTC
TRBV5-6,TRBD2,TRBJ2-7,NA,CASWRRGLASREQYF,TGTGCCAGCTGGCGTCGGGGACTAGCCTCCCGCGAGCAGTACTTC